A single sample is the source of the 29 T cell receptor beta chains below, sequenced in a study of early T cells in non-severe SARS-CoV-2 infection. TCRdb recomputed calls from the 5' RACE reads with MiXCR, one row per CDR3 protein. The data hold 85,000 to 90,000 distinct CDR3 sequences, with approximately 15% observed a single time. The sequenced material came from whole blood. These receptors were obtained from an adult who was a healthcare worker with PCR-confirmed SARS-CoV-2 infection or an uninfected control (not recorded which).

The CDR3 here is CASSSPGRHSYEQYF. The CDR3 nucleotides read TGTGCCAGCAGCTCCCCCGGGAGACACTCCTACGAGCAGTACTTC. This chain connects TRBV7-2 to TRBJ2-7; D is possibly TRBD2 (6 bases). From germline, CDR1 is SGHTA and CDR2 FQGNSA. V lost 4 bases to trimming and J lost 0 bases, with 13 bases between them. This CDR3 region has 15 residues.

This clonotype has ten or more counts. In nucleotides, the CDR3 is TGTGCCATCAGTGTCCCGGACAGTCTAGACATTCAGTACTTC. It is translated as CAISVPDSLDIQYF. V and J are TRBV10-3 and TRBJ2-4; possibly TRBD1 for D (6 bases). Trimming stripped 4 bases from V and 8 bases from J, with 15 bases between. The CDR3 extends over 14 amino acids. Germline CDR1 reads ENHRY; CDR2 reads SYGVKD.

This clonotype has a handful of counts. The rearrangement uses TRBV15 and TRBJ1-5, with D tentatively TRBD1 (6 bases). V was trimmed by 3 bases and J by 1 base, leaving 10 bases between them. The germline CDR1 and CDR2 sequences are LNHNV and YYDKDF (reference sequence). This CDR3 comprises 15 residues. CDR3 bases: TGTGCCACCAGCAGTCTCGGACAGAGCAATCAGCCCCAGCATTTT. This sequence encodes CATSSLGQSNQPQHF. The variable domain in full, with the rest retrieved from reference TRBV15 and TRBJ1-5, is DAMVIQNPRYQVTQFGKPVTLSCSQTLNHNVMYWYQQKSSQAPKLLFHYYDKDFNNEADTPDNFQSRRPNTSFCFLDIRSPGLGDTAMYLCATSSLGQSNQPQHFGDGTRLSIL.

Only a few counts were recorded for this clonotype. V and J are TRBV7-3 and TRBJ2-5; D might be TRBD1 (5 bases). The CDR3 sequence is 15 residues long. Germline V gene sequence: CDR1 SGHTA, CDR2 FQGTGA. Between the trimmed V and J ends, which lost 2 bases and 2 bases, there was a span of 12 bases. The CDR3 region has the DNA TGTGCCAGCAGCTTAGACGGAAAGGGGCAAGAGACCCAGTACTTC. Residues: CASSLDGKGQETQYF.

V and J are TRBV9 and TRBJ2-7; no clear D. Looked up from germline, CDR1 is SGDLS and CDR2 is YYNGEE. The CDR3 length is 15 residues. V was cut by 0 bases and J by 6 bases, with 16 bases left in between. The CDR3 DNA follows: TGTGCCAGCAGCGTAGCGGTTCAGGACGGATCCGAGCAGTACTTC. It specifies CASSVAVQDGSEQYF.

In DNA, the CDR3 is TGTGCCAGCAGTTACGGACAGGGAAGCGCAGATACGCAGTATTTT. The encoded protein is CASSYGQGSADTQYF. V gene TRBV6-5 combines with J gene TRBJ2-3; 8 nucleotides align to TRBD1. The CDR3 runs 15 residues. Germline V gene sequence: CDR1 MNHEY, CDR2 SVGAGI. V lost 2 bases to trimming and J lost 4 bases; unmatched junction nucleotides: 5.

The chain employs TRBV5-4 and TRBJ2-7, with 8 bases that match TRBD2. CDR1 and CDR2 from the germline V gene are SGHNT and YYREEE (reference sequence). The CDR3 covers 15 residues. Germline trimming cut 1 base from V and 0 bases from J; bases unmatched to any gene: 3. CDR3 residues: CASSLIGTSSYEQYF. CDR3 sequence (DNA): TGTGCCAGCAGCTTGATCGGGACTAGCTCCTACGAGCAGTACTTC.

The chain uses TRBV20-1 and TRBJ1-5, with TRBD1 matching over 7 bases. The germline V gene encodes CDR1 DFQATT and CDR2 SNEGSKA (reference sequence). With V trimmed by 5 bases and J by 0 bases, 10 bases remained unmatched. The CDR3 runs 16 residues. CDR3 in amino acids: CSAAGQQDISNQPQHF. In DNA, the CDR3 is TGCAGTGCTGCGGGACAGCAAGACATTAGCAATCAGCCCCAGCATTTT.

CDR3 sequence: CASGPDRVGTYEQYF. CDR3 DNA: TGCGCCAGCGGTCCGGACAGGGTGGGGACCTACGAGCAGTACTTC. The chain combines TRBV10-1 with TRBJ2-7, with 8 nucleotides matching TRBD1. Germline V gene lookup returns CDR1 WNHNN and CDR2 SYGVQD (reference sequence). The CDR3 contains 15 residues. V lost 8 bases and J lost 2; bases outside the gene matches: 11.

This chain links TRBV2 with TRBJ2-5, with D perhaps matching TRBD2 (6 bases). CDR1 is SNHLY, CDR2 FYNNEI, per germline. Trimming stripped 6 bases from V and 0 bases from J, with 14 bases between. This CDR3 contains 15 residues. CDR3 protein: CASRGGPMYQETQYF. The CDR3 nucleotides are TGTGCCAGCAGGGGGGGACCAATGTACCAAGAGACCCAGTACTTC.

This clonotype appeared many times. This chain links TRBV29-1 with TRBJ2-3, with D possibly TRBD2 on 7 matching bases. This CDR3 spans 13 amino acids. V was cut by 4 bases and J by 4 bases, with 12 bases left in between. Germline lookup yields CDR1 SQVTM and CDR2 ANQGSEA. In DNA form, the CDR3 reads TGCAGCGTTGCCCCGGGGGGCTCAGATACGCAGTATTTT. Protein product: CSVAPGGSDTQYF.

Worth noting for this clonotype: Germline and junction disagree at one end, which may indicate a read error. V is TRBV5-1 and J is TRBJ1-1; no clear D. The CDR3 length is 13 residues. Germline CDR1 reads SGHRS; CDR2 reads YFSETQ. This chain's CDR3 is CDSSLAIVTEAFF. As DNA, the CDR3 is TGCGACAGCAGCTTGGCGATCGTGACTGAAGCTTTCTTT.

The chain uses TRBV29-1 and TRBJ2-1; D possibly uses TRBD1 or TRBD2 (6 bases each). V was cut by 2 bases and J by 9 bases, with 14 bases left in between. The CDR3 spans 13 residues. Germline loops: CDR1 SQVTM, CDR2 ANQGSEA. The CDR3 DNA reads TGCAGCGTTGAATGGGGGGCGCGAGGTGAGCAGTTCTTC. It yields the protein CSVEWGARGEQFF.

In this sample, this clonotype turned up many times. The V and J genes are TRBV6-5 and TRBJ2-7; 8 bases agree with TRBD1. The CDR3 contains 14 residues. The germline CDR1 and CDR2 sequences are MNHEY and SVGAGI. The J segment lost 1 base and the V segment lost 2 bases, leaving 1 base of the junction unmatched. CDR3 coding DNA: TGTGCCAGCAGTTACGGACAGGGTTCCTACGAGCAGTACTTC. It translates to CASSYGQGSYEQYF.

The rearrangement uses TRBV11-2 and TRBJ1-3; D gene unclear. The CDR3 has 15 amino acids. Germline lookup yields CDR1 SGHAT and CDR2 FQNNGV. The germline V and J ends were trimmed by 2 bases and 4 bases, with 12 bases remaining between them. The CDR3 here is CASSLWEGLGNTIYF. In DNA form, the CDR3 reads TGTGCCAGCAGCTTATGGGAAGGGCTGGGAAACACCATATATTTT.

The rearrangement uses TRBV11-2 and TRBJ2-1; 11 bases fit TRBD2. This CDR3 has 17 amino acids. Germline values: CDR1 SGHAT, CDR2 FQNNGV. Losses at the gene ends were 7 bases for V and 3 bases for J; bases not matched to a gene: 11. CDR3 DNA: TGTGCCAGCAATTCCCTAGCGGGGGGCCTTGGCTACAATGAGCAGTTCTTC. It translates to CASNSLAGGLGYNEQFF.

This clonotype was counted ten times or more. V and J are TRBV7-8 and TRBJ1-1, with D perhaps TRBD1 (5 bases). Germline CDR1 is SGHVS and CDR2 is FQNEAQ. The CDR3 has 16 residues. V lost 4 bases to trimming and J lost 1 base, with 16 bases between them. The CDR3 here is CASSSLPGGWNTEAFF. CDR3 sequence (DNA): TGTGCCAGCAGCTCCCTCCCGGGGGGGTGGAACACTGAAGCTTTCTTT.

The V call is TRBV12-3 or TRBV12-4, the J call TRBJ1-5; D is unresolved. V lost 7 bases and J 0 bases, leaving 10 bases between the germline ends. The CDR3 totals 14 residues. DNA for the CDR3: TGTGCCAGCATGGCGGGATATAGCAATCAGCCCCAGCATTTT. This encodes CASMAGYSNQPQHF.

This sequence joins TRBV28 and TRBJ2-1, with D possibly matching TRBD2 (6 bases). The CDR3 spans 13 residues. CDR1 and CDR2 from the germline V gene are MDHEN and SYDVKM. Trimming shortened V by 2 bases and J by 16 bases, and 18 bases separated the two germline ends. CDR3 sequence: CASSLLTGTAGFF. CDR3 nucleotide sequence: TGTGCCAGCAGTTTACTAACCGGGACTGCCGGATTCTTC.

This chain connects TRBV14 to TRBJ1-1; D is unclear. V was shortened by 5 bases and J by 0 bases, with 7 bases between the two germline ends. CDR3 length: 13 amino acids. Germline lookup yields CDR1 SGHDN and CDR2 FVKESK. For the CDR3, the DNA is TGTGCCAGCAGCTCGGCCCTGAACACTGAAGCTTTCTTT. This translates into CASSSALNTEAFF.

This clonotype was picked up many times. This chain uses TRBV28 with TRBJ2-5; 10 bases are shared with TRBD1. The CDR3 is made up of 15 amino acids. Germline values: CDR1 MDHEN, CDR2 SYDVKM. J gave up 5 bases and V 0 bases, and 3 bases lay outside the gene matches. The CDR3 nucleotides read TGTGCCAGCAGTTTATGGACAGGGGGCAAGGAGACCCAGTACTTC. Its protein product is CASSLWTGGKETQYF.

Ten or more counts support this clonotype. The CDR3 region is CASSYGRASGNTIYF. DNA of the CDR3: TGTGCCAGCAGCTACGGACGGGCCTCTGGAAACACCATATATTTT. The chain joins TRBV7-6 to TRBJ1-3; no reliable D call. Per the germline V gene, CDR1 is SGHVS and CDR2 is FNYEAQ. V was shortened by 4 bases and J by 0 bases, with 10 bases between the two germline ends. The CDR3 runs 15 residues.

There are a few counts of this clonotype. This sequence joins TRBV7-6 and TRBJ1-4, with 8 bases identical to TRBD1. The germline V gene encodes CDR1 SGHVS and CDR2 FNYEAQ. V shed 0 bases, J shed 5 bases, and the junction held 2 bases outside the gene matches. The CDR3 runs to 15 residues. The CDR3 coding sequence is TGTGCCAGCAGCTTAGCGAGGACAGGGAATGAAAAACTGTTTTTT. Translating it yields CASSLARTGNEKLFF. Together with reference TRBV7-6 and TRBJ1-4, the CDR3 gives the full variable domain: GAGVSQSPRYKVTKRGQDVALRCDPISGHVSLYWYRQALGQGPEFLTYFNYEAQQDKSGLPNDRFSAERPEGSISTLTIQRTEQRDSAMYRCASSLARTGNEKLFFGSGTQLSVL.

This clonotype was detected ten times or more. The rearrangement uses TRBV11-2 and TRBJ2-3, with D unresolved. Trimming left V 0 bases short and J 0 bases short, with 7 bases between. Germline V CDR1 and CDR2: SGHAT, FQNNGV. The CDR3 length is 15 residues. CDR3 loop: CASSLEGSSTDTQYF. In DNA form, the CDR3 reads TGTGCCAGCAGCTTAGAGGGTTCTAGCACAGATACGCAGTATTTT.

In this sample, this clonotype turned up a few times. The chain is built from TRBV12-3 or TRBV12-4 and TRBJ1-5; D not certain. This CDR3 contains 14 residues. The V and J ends lost 5 bases and 5 bases respectively, with 13 bases between them. CDR3 in amino acids: CASSPPIRYQPQHF. CDR3 bases: TGTGCCAGCAGTCCACCGATACGATATCAGCCCCAGCATTTT.

This chain joins TRBV5-4 and TRBJ1-4; D uncertain. Germline lookup yields CDR1 SGHNT and CDR2 YYREEE (reference sequence). Trimming pared 0 bases from V and 8 bases from J, leaving 11 bases between. The CDR3 covers 14 residues. The DNA for the CDR3 is TGTGCCAGCAGCTTGGAATTGGGATCCGAAAAACTGTTTTTT. Amino acids: CASSLELGSEKLFF.

The rearrangement joins TRBV28 to TRBJ1-2, with 8 bases that match TRBD1. V shed 6 bases and J 4 bases; nucleotides not matched to a gene: 4. This CDR3 contains 13 residues. Germline values: CDR1 MDHEN, CDR2 SYDVKM. CDR3 DNA: TGTGCCAGCAGGTCCGACAGGGGCTATGGCTACACCTTC. Amino acids: CASRSDRGYGYTF.

This rearrangement joins TRBV10-1 to TRBJ2-7; TRBD2 matches at 10 bases. The germline CDR1 and CDR2 sequences are WNHNN and SYGVQD (reference sequence). CDR3 length: 14 residues. The junction had 14 bases not matched to a gene; V was cut back by 11 bases and J by 7 bases. The DNA of the CDR3 is TGCGCCGACCAACGGAGGCTAGCGGGGGTTGAGCAGTACTTC. It specifies CADQRRLAGVEQYF.

This clonotype has ten or more counts. This chain links TRBV7-9 with TRBJ1-1, with 9 bases aligning to TRBD1. The V gene end was trimmed by 3 bases and the J gene end by 11 bases; junction bases not matched to a gene: 4. Germline V gene sequence: CDR1 SEHNR, CDR2 FQNEAQ (reference sequence). The CDR3 runs 12 residues. The CDR3 is CASSLEDRGAFF. CDR3 bases: TGTGCCAGCAGCTTGGAAGACAGGGGGGCTTTCTTT.